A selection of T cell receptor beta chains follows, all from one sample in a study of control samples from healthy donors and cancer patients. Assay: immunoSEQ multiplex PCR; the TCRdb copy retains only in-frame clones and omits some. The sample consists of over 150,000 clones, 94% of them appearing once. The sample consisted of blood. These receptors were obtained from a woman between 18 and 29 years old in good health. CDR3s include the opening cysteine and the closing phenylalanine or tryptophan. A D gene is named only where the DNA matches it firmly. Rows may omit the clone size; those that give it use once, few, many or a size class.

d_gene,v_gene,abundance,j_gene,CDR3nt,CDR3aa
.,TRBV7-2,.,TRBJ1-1,TGTGCCAGCGAGTCCCAGGTTGGGGGCACTGAAGCTTTCTTT,CASESQVGGTEAFF
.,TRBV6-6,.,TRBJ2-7,TGTGCCAGCAGTCATACGAAAACGGGCAGGGCAGGGTACGAGCAGTACTTC,CASSHTKTGRAGYEQYF
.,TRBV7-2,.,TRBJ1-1,TGTGCCAGCAGCTTAGAAGGGAGTTCGGGGGCTGAAGCTTTCTTT,CASSLEGSSGAEAFF
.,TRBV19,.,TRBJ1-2,TGTGCCAGTAGTACAACGAGAGTATATGGCTACACCTTC,CASSTTRVYGYTF
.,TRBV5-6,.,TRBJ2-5,TGTGCCAGCCGGGGCCAAGAGACCCAGTACTTC,CASRGQETQYF
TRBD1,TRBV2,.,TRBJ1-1,TGTGCCAGCAGTGACTCGTTCGACAGGGGGCAGACTGAAGCTTTCTTT,CASSDSFDRGQTEAFF
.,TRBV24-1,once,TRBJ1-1,TGTGCCACCAGTGATTCCGCGAGGGGTACTGAAGCTTTCTTT,CATSDSARGTEAFF
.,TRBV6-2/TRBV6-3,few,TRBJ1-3,TGTGCCAGCAGCGGACTAGCCTCTGGAAACACCATATATTTT,CASSGLASGNTIYF
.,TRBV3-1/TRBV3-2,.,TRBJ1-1,TGTGCCAGCAGCCAGTTTCTCCTAGAGGCTGAAGCTTTCTTT,CASSQFLLEAEAFF
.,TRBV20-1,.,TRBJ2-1,TGCAGTGCCTCCCTCCGGAATGAGCAGTTCTTC,CSASLRNEQFF
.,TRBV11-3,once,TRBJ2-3,TGTGCCAGCAGCTCACCAGGGGCCCCAGATACGCAGTATTTT,CASSSPGAPDTQYF
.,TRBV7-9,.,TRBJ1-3,TGTGCCAGCAGCTATACAGGGCGCTCTGGAAACACCATATATTTT,CASSYTGRSGNTIYF
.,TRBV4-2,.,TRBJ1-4,TGTGCCAGCAGCCAGTCGCTCGGGGGGGAAATTAATGAAAAACTGTTTTTT,CASSQSLGGEINEKLFF
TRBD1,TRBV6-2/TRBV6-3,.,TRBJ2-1,TGTGCCAGCAGTTACTCTTCCCACAGGGGTGGGGGCCCAAAGGGTGAGCAGTTCTTC,CASSYSSHRGGGPKGEQFF
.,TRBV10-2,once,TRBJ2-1,TGCGCCAGCAGGGAGTATGAGCAGTTCTTC,CASREYEQFF
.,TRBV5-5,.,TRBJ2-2,TGTGCCAGCAGCACCGGGACACATACCGGGGAGCTGTTTTTT,CASSTGTHTGELFF
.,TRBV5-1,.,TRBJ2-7,TGCGCCAGCAGCTTATACGACAGCCCCTACGAGCAGTACTTC,CASSLYDSPYEQYF
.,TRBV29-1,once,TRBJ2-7,TGCAGCGTTGGAGTGGCAGGGCTTGCCTACGAGCAGTACTTC,CSVGVAGLAYEQYF
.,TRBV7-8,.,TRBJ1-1,TGTGCCAGCAGCTTTTTATTGACAGGTGGAGCTTTCTTT,CASSFLLTGGAFF
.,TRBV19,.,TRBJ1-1,TGTGCCAGTAGTGCTAAAATGAACACTGAAGCTTTCTTT,CASSAKMNTEAFF
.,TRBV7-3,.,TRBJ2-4,TGTGCCAGCAGCCCCATGGGTGGGGTAGCCAAAAACATTCAGTACTTC,CASSPMGGVAKNIQYF
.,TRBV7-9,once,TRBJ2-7,TGTGCCAGCAGCGGAGATGAGGCAGGGGACTTCTACGAGCAGTACTTC,CASSGDEAGDFYEQYF
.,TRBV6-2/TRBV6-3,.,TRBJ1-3,TGTGCCAGCAGTCGCCTCGAGGGACAAGCCGGAAACACCATATATTTT,CASSRLEGQAGNTIYF
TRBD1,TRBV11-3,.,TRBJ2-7,TGTGCCAGCAGCTCCGAGGACAGGGGCTACGAGCAGTACTTC,CASSSEDRGYEQYF
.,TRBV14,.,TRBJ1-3,TGTGCCAGCAGCCAAGATCTGGCGGGGGCATCGGGAAACACCATATATTTT,CASSQDLAGASGNTIYF
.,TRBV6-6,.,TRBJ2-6,TGTGCCAGCACCGGGACAGGGGCCAACGTCCTGACTTTC,CASTGTGANVLTF
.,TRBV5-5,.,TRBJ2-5,TGTGCCAGCAGCTTGGATGACAGCAGAATTGGAGAGACCCAGTACTTC,CASSLDDSRIGETQYF
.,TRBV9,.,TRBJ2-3,TGTGCCAGCAGCCCCCATGATAGCGAGTCCACAGATACGCAGTATTTT,CASSPHDSESTDTQYF
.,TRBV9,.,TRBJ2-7,TGTGCCAGCAGCCCTTATGCGAGCTCCTACGAGCAGTACTTC,CASSPYASSYEQYF
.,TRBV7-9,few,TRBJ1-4,TGTGCCAGCAGCGCGGGTACACCGGCAACTAATGAAAAACTGTTTTTT,CASSAGTPATNEKLFF
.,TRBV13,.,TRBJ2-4,TGTGCCAGCAGCTTATCTCCAGGGTTTCCTCTAGCCAAAAACATTCAGTACTTC,CASSLSPGFPLAKNIQYF
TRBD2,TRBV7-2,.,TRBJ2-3,TGTGCCAGCAGCTTAGGACTAGCGGGAAAGGATACGCAGTATTTT,CASSLGLAGKDTQYF
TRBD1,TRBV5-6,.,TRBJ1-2,TGTGCCAGCAGCTTCACAGGGGGCTCCTATGGCTACACCTTC,CASSFTGGSYGYTF
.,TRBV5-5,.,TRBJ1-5,TGTGCCAGCAGCTTTTACCTTAATCAGCCCCAGCATTTT,CASSFYLNQPQHF
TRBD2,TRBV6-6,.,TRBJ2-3,TGTGCCAGCAAAATGAGCGGGGCTTTTACTACAGATACGCAGTATTTT,CASKMSGAFTTDTQYF
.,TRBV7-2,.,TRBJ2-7,TGTGCCAGCAGCTTAGTGGGCACCTACGAGCAGTACTTC,CASSLVGTYEQYF
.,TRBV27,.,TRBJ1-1,TGTGCCAGCAGTTCTACACGGATGAACACTGAAGCTTTCTTT,CASSSTRMNTEAFF
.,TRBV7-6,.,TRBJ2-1,TGTGCCAGCAGCTTAGCGCTGGGGTGGAATGAGCAGTTCTTC,CASSLALGWNEQFF
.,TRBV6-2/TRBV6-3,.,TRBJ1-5,TGTGCCAGCAGCCCCTGGGCGACAGAAAATCAGCCCCAGCATTTT,CASSPWATENQPQHF
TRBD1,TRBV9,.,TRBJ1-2,TGTGCCAGTTCCGGGACAGGGTACCCCTACACCTTC,CASSGTGYPYTF
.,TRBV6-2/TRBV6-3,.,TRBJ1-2,TGTGCCAGCAGCCCCGACGCAAACTATGGCTACACCTTC,CASSPDANYGYTF
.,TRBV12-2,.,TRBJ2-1,TGTGCAAGTCGCTCACTAGCGCGGGAGTTCTTC,CASRSLAREFF
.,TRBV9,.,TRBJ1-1,TGTGCCAGCAGCGCCGGGGGCGGCACTGAAGCTTTCTTT,CASSAGGGTEAFF
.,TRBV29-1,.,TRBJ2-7,TGCAGCGTTGAAGTTGGAGGGGGTTACAGCGGATACGAGCAGTACTTC,CSVEVGGGYSGYEQYF
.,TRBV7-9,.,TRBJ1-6,TGTGCCAGCAGCCGCAATAATTCACCCCTCCACTTT,CASSRNNSPLHF
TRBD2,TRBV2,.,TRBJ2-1,TGTGCCAGCGCCCCAGGACTAGCGGGAACCAATGAGCAGTTCTTC,CASAPGLAGTNEQFF
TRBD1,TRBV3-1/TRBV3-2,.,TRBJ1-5,TGTGCCAGCAGCCCCGAACAGGGGACTTATAGCAATCAGCCCCAGCATTTT,CASSPEQGTYSNQPQHF
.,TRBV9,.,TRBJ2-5,TGTGCCAGCAGCGTAGGTGAGGGGTTGGTTGAGACCCAGTACTTC,CASSVGEGLVETQYF
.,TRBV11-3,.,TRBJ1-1,TGTGCCAGCAGCTTTAGGACACTAACTGAAGCTTTCTTT,CASSFRTLTEAFF
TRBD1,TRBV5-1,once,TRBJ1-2,TGCGCCAGCAGCCTAGGGACAGTCTATGGCTACACCTTC,CASSLGTVYGYTF
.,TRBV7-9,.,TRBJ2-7,TGTGCCAGCAGCCCCCGGCAGGTCGGCATTACCTACGAGCAGTACTTC,CASSPRQVGITYEQYF
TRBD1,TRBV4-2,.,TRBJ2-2,TGTGCCAGCAGCAAGGACAGGGAAGCGAACACCGGGGAGCTGTTTTTT,CASSKDREANTGELFF
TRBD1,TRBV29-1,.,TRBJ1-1,TGCAGCTCACGGGGACAGATGAACACTGAAGCTTTCTTT,CSSRGQMNTEAFF
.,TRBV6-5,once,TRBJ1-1,TGTGCCAGCAGCCCACCCCGGGGGAATGAAGCTTTCTTT,CASSPPRGNEAFF
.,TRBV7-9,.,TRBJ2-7,TGTGCCAGCAGCCGGAGGCTCTCCTCCTACGAGCAGTACTTC,CASSRRLSSYEQYF